The clone carrying this TCR beta chain came up a few times. Its antigen remains unidentified. Other DNA sequences in this specimen translate into the identical CDR3. This entry is derived from a study of Ad26.COV2.S vaccination and SARS-CoV-2 variants. Study-wide background: Ad26.COV2.S given intramuscularly, once or twice 56 days apart.

The V end lost 0 bases, the J end lost 1 base, and 13 bases lay between the germline ends. Germline V gene lookup returns CDR1 GTSNPN and CDR2 SVGIG (reference sequence). The CDR3 is 16 amino acids. Study-level points and caveats: Vaccinees reportedly had broad spike-specific CD8+ and CD4+ T cell responses.

Treatment defined: 15 to 20 received Ad26.COV2.S at low or high dose, single or two shots; several received placebo; per-sample allocation not given. Samples came from day 63 after the first vaccine or placebo injection. It was Wuhan-strain SARS-CoV-2 spike that the Ad26 vaccine vector expressed. This table comes from immunoSEQ multiplex PCR, and its TCRdb copy is limited to in-frame clones, with some not included. Of more than 300,000 clones listed, around 84% were seen once; the top ten hold 1.5% to 2.5%. This TCR was sampled from a person between 18 and 65 years old who received the Ad26.COV2.S COVID-19 vaccine or a placebo. Sequences were derived from peripheral blood, sampled in a trial of Ad26.COV2.S vaccine versus placebo. The rearrangement links TRBV30 to TRBJ1-3; no reliable D call. CDR3: CAWSVQQIKSGNTIYF. CDR3 nucleotides: TGTGCCTGGAGTGTACAACAGATTAAATCTGGAAACACCATATATTTT. The entire variable domain, with the rest obtained from reference TRBV30 and TRBJ1-3, is as follows: SQTIHQWPATLVQPVGSPLSLECTVEGTSNPNLYWYRQAAGRGLQLLFYSVGIGQISSEVPQNLSASRPQDRQFILSSKKLLLSDSGFYLCAWSVQQIKSGNTIYFGEGSWLTVV.